Listed below are T cell receptor beta chains from one sample, sequenced in a study of blood T cell repertoires in COVID-19. Repertoires were generated with immunoSEQ multiplex PCR, while TCRdb's copy carries only in-frame clones and drops some. The table shows tens of thousands of clones, with roughly four fifths occurring only once. Input material: peripheral blood. The receptors here all came from a woman in her sixties or seventies with acute or convalescent COVID-19. Each CDR3 is given without its conserved first and last residue.

cdr3_aa	v_call	j_call
ASSTTGVGQY	TRBV27	TRBJ2-7
ASSPRQPNYGYT	TRBV18	TRBJ1-2
ATSRDLRLGLPNTEAF	TRBV15	TRBJ1-1
ASSEPGQGATNEKLF	TRBV28	TRBJ1-4
ASSVTSYEQY	TRBV2	TRBJ2-7
ASSPLSTGAIEQF	TRBV4-2	TRBJ2-1
ASSSVGVAGQPQH	TRBV19	TRBJ1-5
ASSYSRSSSYEQY	TRBV6-5	TRBJ2-7
ASSLGRLGYT	TRBV13	TRBJ1-2
ASSLLRLAGDLDTQY	TRBV5-1	TRBJ2-3
ASSPTTTNEKLF	TRBV5-1	TRBJ1-4
ASSLDLAKYNEQF	TRBV7-9	TRBJ2-1
AWSVQDYQPQH	TRBV30	TRBJ1-5
ASSSSRQGPPYEQY	TRBV6-5	TRBJ2-7
ASMGDRNTEAF	TRBV10-1	TRBJ1-1
ASSEARTGVGYT	TRBV2	TRBJ1-2
ATQIKTYEQY	TRBV2	TRBJ2-7
ASSSPGGRTYEQY	TRBV28	TRBJ2-7
ASSIRGNTEAF	TRBV13	TRBJ1-1
ASSLVRGTNEQF	TRBV11-3	TRBJ2-1
ASSLTHPRQY	TRBV12-3/TRBV12-4	TRBJ2-7
ASSQRTGSNQPQH	TRBV13	TRBJ1-5
AIQGGADEQY	TRBV10-3	TRBJ2-7
ASSAGQFVSPQH	TRBV5-8	TRBJ1-5
AWSVRGFTEAF	TRBV30	TRBJ1-1
ASTSRGGGGNTIY	TRBV27	TRBJ1-3
ASTPAGGQSSYNSPLH	TRBV27	TRBJ1-6
ASSLGANLLSYGYT	TRBV7-8	TRBJ1-2
ASSQGGPGMSYGYT	TRBV4-1	TRBJ1-2
ASSEASGSFEQY	TRBV10-2	TRBJ2-7
ASSFPSTDTQY	TRBV18	TRBJ2-3
ASSHGDKSYEQY	TRBV5-4	TRBJ2-7
ASSLALNTGELF	TRBV11-2	TRBJ2-2
ASSVFKGGYT	TRBV9	TRBJ1-2
ATSRDRGAVGSPLH	TRBV15	TRBJ1-6
SARLGQGDSPLH	TRBV29-1	TRBJ1-6
ASSLYPGPQH	TRBV28	TRBJ1-5
ASRSGRFHEQY	TRBV12-2	TRBJ2-7
ASSQYGRQY	TRBV28	TRBJ2-7
ASSRQGGNEQY	TRBV5-6	TRBJ2-7
ASSLGGTGAIEQF	TRBV5-4	TRBJ2-1
SASEGLAGYYNEQF	TRBV20-1	TRBJ2-1
ASSPAGTAYNEQF	TRBV18	TRBJ2-1
ASSSLSYEQY	TRBV7-9	TRBJ2-7
ASRPREKGSNQPQH	TRBV28	TRBJ1-5
ASRTGSYEQY	TRBV28	TRBJ2-7
SASQGQRYEQY	TRBV20-1	TRBJ2-7
ASSLAGRTNEKLF	TRBV7-9	TRBJ1-4
ASSRTWTGQKLF	TRBV19	TRBJ1-4
ASSIEGGAADEQF	TRBV19	TRBJ2-1
ASSPDRDGETQY	TRBV5-6	TRBJ2-5
ASSQTPGGTWEKLF	TRBV4-1	TRBJ1-4
ASRIRAGTDTQY	TRBV19	TRBJ2-3
ASSLQKAGNTIY	TRBV18	TRBJ1-3
AWRAILNTEAF	TRBV30	TRBJ1-1
AITRTGQQYGYT	TRBV10-3	TRBJ1-2
ASSLVPSEGYT	TRBV13	TRBJ1-2
ASSHDRGDGYT	TRBV12-3/TRBV12-4	TRBJ1-2
ASSLKGDSYNEQF	TRBV5-1	TRBJ2-1